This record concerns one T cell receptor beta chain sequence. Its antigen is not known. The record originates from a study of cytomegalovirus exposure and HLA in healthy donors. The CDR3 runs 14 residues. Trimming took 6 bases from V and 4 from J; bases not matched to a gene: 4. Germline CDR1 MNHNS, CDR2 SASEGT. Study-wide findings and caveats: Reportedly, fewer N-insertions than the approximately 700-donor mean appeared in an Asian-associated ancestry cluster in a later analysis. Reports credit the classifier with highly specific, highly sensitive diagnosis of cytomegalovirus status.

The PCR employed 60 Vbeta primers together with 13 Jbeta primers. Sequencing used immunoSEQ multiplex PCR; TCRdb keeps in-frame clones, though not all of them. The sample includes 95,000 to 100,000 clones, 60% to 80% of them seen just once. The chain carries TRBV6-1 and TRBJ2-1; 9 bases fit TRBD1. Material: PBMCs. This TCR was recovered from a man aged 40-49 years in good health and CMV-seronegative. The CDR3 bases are TGTGCCAGCAGGAGTGGACAGGGGTACAATGAGCAGTTCTTC. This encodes CASRSGQGYNEQFF.